These 25 T cell receptor beta chains came from one sample sequenced in a study of T cells in localized non-small cell lung cancer. Sequencing used immunoSEQ multiplex PCR; TCRdb keeps in-frame clones, though not all of them. The repertoire holds over 65,000 clones, with approximately 84% as singletons. The sample in question was peripheral blood, obtained before any cancer treatment. All receptors derive from a female donor older than 55 with stage I lung adenocarcinoma.

The chain has TRBV19 and TRBJ2-1, with D uncertain. The length of the CDR3 is 14 residues. Trimming pared 7 bases from V and 1 base from J, leaving 11 bases between. The germline gives CDR1 LNHDA, CDR2 SQIVND (reference sequence). This chain's CDR3 is CASNPGASYNEQFF. CDR3 coding DNA: TGTGCCAGTAACCCGGGTGCTTCCTACAATGAGCAGTTCTTC.

The chain links TRBV27 to TRBJ2-1; possibly TRBD1 or TRBD2 for D (5 bases each). Trimming shortened V by 2 bases and J by 7 bases, and 27 bases separated the two germline ends. The CDR3 has 19 amino acids. Germline values: CDR1 MNHEY, CDR2 SMNVEV (reference sequence). The CDR3: CASSLRGSGTRGALNEQFF. The CDR3 region has the DNA TGTGCCAGCAGTTTAAGGGGAAGCGGAACGAGGGGCGCCTTGAATGAGCAGTTCTTC.

The V and J genes are TRBV6-6 and TRBJ2-3; tentatively, D is TRBD2 (6 bases). CDR1 is MNHNY, CDR2 SVGAGI, per germline (reference sequence). The V and J ends lost 1 base and 4 bases respectively, with 15 bases between them. CDR3 length: 16 residues. The CDR3 loop reads CASSYFVPRDPDTQYF. The CDR3, as DNA: TGTGCCAGCAGTTACTTTGTTCCGCGGGACCCAGATACGCAGTATTTT.

The chain uses TRBV7-3 and TRBJ2-3, with D uncertain. The length of the CDR3 is 15 residues. V was trimmed by 2 bases and J by 0 bases, leaving 9 bases between them. CDR1 and CDR2 from the germline V gene are SGHTA and FQGTGA. The CDR3 protein is CASSLYGGSTDTQYF. For the CDR3, the DNA is TGTGCCAGCAGCTTATACGGCGGCAGCACAGATACGCAGTATTTT.

The V call is TRBV19, the J call TRBJ1-2; TRBD1 might be the D (5 bases). In germline, CDR1 is LNHDA, CDR2 SQIVND (reference sequence). The CDR3 consists of 15 residues. V was shortened by 5 bases and J by 3 bases, with 16 bases between the two germline ends. CDR3 DNA sequence: TGTGCCAGTAGTGTACCAGGAGGGGTGTACTATGGCTACACCTTC. It translates to CASSVPGGVYYGYTF.

The V gene is TRBV4-3, the J gene TRBJ2-3; D is uncertain. Trimming stripped 0 bases from V and 2 bases from J, with 3 bases between. CDR3 length equals 13 residues. Germline V CDR1 and CDR2: LGHNA, YSLEER. The DNA of the CDR3 is TGCGCCAGCAGCCAAGACTTCACAGATACGCAGTATTTT. It encodes CASSQDFTDTQYF.

This sequence joins TRBV5-1 and TRBJ2-7; perhaps TRBD2 as D (6 bases). This CDR3 is built from 15 residues. The germline V gene has CDR1 SGHRS and CDR2 YFSETQ. The V and J ends lost 4 bases and 5 bases respectively, with 19 bases between them. CDR3 DNA sequence: TGCGCCAGCAGCGGCTGGGGGGAGGATTATAACGAGCAGTACTTC. Translated: CASSGWGEDYNEQYF.

The chain couples TRBV29-1 to TRBJ1-1; perhaps TRBD1 as D (5 bases). Germline V gene data show CDR1 as SQVTM and CDR2 as ANQGSEA. V was pared by 7 bases and J by 9 bases, with 21 bases between. This CDR3 region has 13 residues. In nucleotides, the CDR3 is TGCAGCGCGTCAAACCGGGACCGCCATAAAGCTTTCTTT. It codes for CSASNRDRHKAFF.

The chain carries TRBV7-9 and TRBJ2-3; no firm D call. Deletions cut 6 bases from V and 2 bases from J, with 9 bases between. Per germline, CDR1 SEHNR and CDR2 FQNEAQ (reference sequence). The CDR3 totals 13 residues. Written as DNA, the CDR3 is TGTGCCAGCAGTGTCCGCCCCACAGATACGCAGTATTTT. Its protein is CASSVRPTDTQYF.

The chain employs TRBV9 and TRBJ1-2; D call uncertain. V lost 0 bases to trimming and J lost 4 bases, with 10 bases between them. The germline V gene encodes CDR1 SGDLS and CDR2 YYNGEE. CDR3 size: 14 residues. For the CDR3, the DNA is TGTGCCAGCAGCGTAGGAGGCGGAAGCTATGGCTACACCTTC. Translation gives CASSVGGGSYGYTF.

This sequence joins TRBV28 and TRBJ1-2, with D maybe TRBD1 (6 bases). Germline assignment: CDR1 MDHEN and CDR2 SYDVKM. The CDR3 is 16 amino acids. Trimming removed 5 bases at V and 1 base at J, with 17 bases between. The CDR3 nucleotides are TGTGCCAGCAGTCCTATAGGGGCCAGGGGTAACTATGGCTACACCTTC. Amino acid sequence: CASSPIGARGNYGYTF.

This clone showed up just a few times. The rearrangement links TRBV7-3 to TRBJ2-3; D not resolved. The CDR3 has 13 amino acids. Germline V CDR1 and CDR2: SGHTA, FQGTGA. V shed 3 bases and J shed 0 bases, with 4 bases lying between them. Here the CDR3 reads CASSFSSTDTQYF. In DNA form, the CDR3 reads TGTGCCAGCAGCTTCTCTAGCACAGATACGCAGTATTTT. Full variable domain (outside the CDR3, taken from reference TRBV7-3 and TRBJ2-3): GAGVSQTPSNKVTEKGKYVELRCDPISGHTALYWYRQSLGQGPEFLIYFQGTGAADDSGLPNDRFFAVRPEGSVSTLKIQRTERGDSAVYLCASSFSSTDTQYFGPGTRLTVL.

The chain employs TRBV7-9 and TRBJ2-1, with TRBD1 matching over 8 bases. CDR1 SEHNR and CDR2 FQNEAQ come from the germline V gene (reference sequence). J lost 4 bases, V lost 2 bases, and 4 bases had no gene match. This CDR3 has 15 residues. The CDR3 DNA reads as TGTGCCAGCAGCTTAACTGACAGGGGATACAATGAGCAGTTCTTC. As protein: CASSLTDRGYNEQFF.

The rearrangement uses TRBV7-6 and TRBJ1-1, with a weak D call TRBD1 (5 bases). Looked up from germline, CDR1 is SGHVS and CDR2 is FNYEAQ. Trimming cost V 5 bases and J 11 bases, with 15 bases left between them. The CDR3 runs 12 residues. The chain's CDR3 is CASSPRGLLAFF. The CDR3 DNA reads TGTGCCAGCAGCCCTCGGGGACTCTTGGCTTTCTTT.

The chain combines TRBV2 with TRBJ2-5; 8 bases match TRBD2. The V gene end was trimmed by 4 bases and the J gene end by 4 bases; junction bases not matched to a gene: 2. Looked up from germline, CDR1 is SNHLY and CDR2 is FYNNEI. The CDR3 runs to 13 residues. The CDR3 protein is CASSVGLGETQYF. CDR3 sequence (DNA): TGTGCCAGCAGTGTGGGACTAGGAGAGACCCAGTACTTC.

V is TRBV2 and J is TRBJ2-1; D is possibly TRBD1 (6 bases). The CDR3 contains 14 residues. The V and J ends lost 7 bases and 3 bases respectively, with 13 bases between them. Per germline, CDR1 SNHLY and CDR2 FYNNEI. In DNA, the CDR3 is TGTGCCAGCACCCAGGACAGAAACTACAATGAGCAGTTCTTC. This encodes CASTQDRNYNEQFF.

The gene calls are TRBV6-6 and TRBJ1-6; no clear D. Germline values: CDR1 MNHNY, CDR2 SVGAGI (reference sequence). The V gene lost 5 bases and the J gene lost 10 bases, with 9 bases spanning the gap. This CDR3 has 12 residues. CDR3 DNA sequence: TGTGCCAGCAGTAAGGAAGGATCACCCCTCCACTTT. Encoded protein: CASSKEGSPLHF.

The chain joins TRBV18 to TRBJ2-1, with D unclear. The CDR3 runs 19 residues. CDR1 is KGHSH and CDR2 is LQKENI in the germline V gene. V lost 3 bases, J lost 10 bases, and 31 bases lay in between. CDR3 sequence: CASSPHPPEAPRAEAEQFF. For the CDR3, the DNA is TGTGCCAGCTCACCCCACCCCCCCGAGGCCCCCCGGGCCGAGGCGGAGCAGTTCTTC.

This chain links TRBV28 with TRBJ2-6; TRBD2 agrees at 14 bases. The germline V gene encodes CDR1 MDHEN and CDR2 SYDVKM. The V segment lost 4 bases and the J segment 0 bases; nucleotides outside the gene matches: 5. The CDR3 runs to 19 residues. This chain's CDR3 is CASSSQGLAGDSGANVLTF. For the CDR3, the DNA is TGTGCCAGCAGTTCACAGGGACTAGCGGGAGACTCTGGGGCCAACGTCCTGACTTTC.

V is TRBV5-1 and J is TRBJ1-1; 7 bases are shared with TRBD1. Germline-derived CDR1 and CDR2 are SGHRS and YFSETQ. This CDR3 is built from 14 residues. With V trimmed by 4 bases and J by 2 bases, 5 bases remained unmatched. For the CDR3, the DNA is TGCGCCAGCAGCGGGGACAGCCTTAACACTGAAGCTTTCTTT. Protein: CASSGDSLNTEAFF.

The V call is TRBV7-2, the J call TRBJ2-1; 10 bases align to TRBD2. After removal of 6 bases from V and 4 bases from J, the junction contained 6 bases not matched to a gene. The CDR3 is made up of 15 amino acids. From germline, CDR1 is SGHTA and CDR2 FQGNSA. The CDR3 region has the DNA TGTGCCAGCAGGCCCGGGACTAGCGCTTACAATGAGCAGTTCTTC. Its translation is CASRPGTSAYNEQFF.

In its sample, this clone was seen once. This rearrangement joins TRBV9 to TRBJ2-2, with 10 positions matching TRBD2. The V segment lost 0 bases and the J segment 4 bases; nucleotides outside the gene matches: 9. The CDR3 has 18 amino acids. In germline, CDR1 is SGDLS, CDR2 YYNGEE. The CDR3 loop is CASSVVASGSYFTGELFF. The CDR3 coding sequence is TGTGCCAGCAGCGTAGTGGCTAGCGGGAGTTATTTCACCGGGGAGCTGTTTTTT.

The chain joins TRBV19 to TRBJ1-2; possible D gene TRBD1, 5 bases. Germline CDR1 LNHDA, CDR2 SQIVND (reference sequence). The CDR3 covers 12 residues. V was shortened by 5 bases and J by 7 bases, with 11 bases between the two germline ends. In nucleotides, the CDR3 is TGTGCCAGTAGTCAGGGAGGACGTGGCTACACCTTC. Translating gives CASSQGGRGYTF.

This sequence joins TRBV7-9 and TRBJ1-1, with D unresolved. Trimming removed 1 base at V and 3 bases at J, with 9 bases between. Per germline, CDR1 SEHNR and CDR2 FQNEAQ (reference sequence). This CDR3 spans 14 amino acids. The CDR3 loop is CASSLDQPDTEAFF. The CDR3 DNA reads as TGTGCCAGCAGCTTAGATCAACCGGACACTGAAGCTTTCTTT.

This clone showed up just once. The CDR3 here is CASMASWGGNEQFF. CDR3 DNA: TGTGCCAGCATGGCCAGTTGGGGGGGCAATGAGCAGTTCTTC. The chain carries TRBV6-6 and TRBJ2-1; 7 bases are shared with TRBD2. CDR3 size: 14 residues. CDR1 and CDR2 (germline): MNHNY, SVGAGI (reference sequence). Losses at the gene ends were 7 bases for V and 6 bases for J; bases not matched to a gene: 9.